Following are 28 T cell receptor beta chains from one sample sequenced in a study of T cells after yellow fever vaccination. TCRdb recomputed calls from the 5' RACE reads with MiXCR, one row per CDR3 protein. The sample shows a few hundred thousand distinct CDR3 sequences, roughly 19% of them seen only once. Source: PBMCs, taken 15 days after the yellow fever booster vaccination. Every receptor here comes from a man aged 30 to 39 who received the YFV17D yellow fever vaccine.

This clonotype turned up a few times. V gene TRBV27 combines with J gene TRBJ2-5; tentative D call: TRBD1 (5 bases). Per the germline V gene, CDR1 is MNHEY and CDR2 is SMNVEV (reference sequence). V was pared by 6 bases and J by 5 bases, with 13 bases between. The CDR3 totals 13 residues. The CDR3 is CASSAQGRETQYF. The DNA for the CDR3 is TGTGCCAGCAGCGCGCAGGGAAGGGAGACCCAGTACTTC.

A few counts support this clonotype. The V call is TRBV9, the J call TRBJ1-2; D possibly corresponds to TRBD1 (5 bases). Germline V CDR1 and CDR2: SGDLS, YYNGEE. This CDR3 has 13 amino acids. Trimming pared 0 bases from V and 4 bases from J, leaving 7 bases between. The CDR3, as DNA: TGTGCCAGCAGCGTAGGAGGGGTCTATGGCTACACCTTC. Translated: CASSVGGVYGYTF.

This chain links TRBV12-3 or TRBV12-4 with TRBJ2-3; 11 bases fit TRBD2. The CDR3 contains 14 residues. The J segment lost 5 bases and the V segment lost 6 bases, leaving 4 bases of the junction unmatched. The CDR3 DNA reads as TGTGCCAGCAGGACCACTAGCGGGAGAGATACGCAGTATTTT. This sequence encodes CASRTTSGRDTQYF.

This clonotype has only a few counts. The V call is TRBV6-5, the J call TRBJ2-7; D not certain. Germline V lookup: CDR1 MNHEY, CDR2 SVGAGI. V shed 2 bases and J shed 5 bases, with 7 bases lying between them. This CDR3 spans 12 amino acids. The CDR3 protein is CASSYNRDEQYF. For the CDR3, the DNA is TGTGCCAGCAGTTACAACCGGGACGAGCAGTACTTC.

DNA of the CDR3: TGCGCCAGCAGCCAAGGCGCGGAGTTAGCCAAAAACATTCAGTACTTC. As protein: CASSQGAELAKNIQYF. J is TRBJ2-4 and V is TRBV4-3, with D unresolved. V was trimmed by 1 base and J by 0 bases, leaving 10 bases between them. The CDR3 has 16 residues. Germline V gives CDR1 LGHNA, CDR2 YSLEER.

This sequence joins TRBV12-3 or TRBV12-4 and TRBJ2-2; possible D gene TRBD2, 5 bases. Trimming left V 6 bases short and J 5 bases short, with 16 bases between. The CDR3 totals 15 residues. The CDR3 bases are TGTGCCAGCAGCCGACGCGCTAGCCCAACCGGGGAGCTGTTTTTT. Translation gives CASSRRASPTGELFF.

The gene calls are TRBV6-2 or TRBV6-3 and TRBJ1-5; D remains ambiguous. V was clipped by 1 base and J by 5 bases, with 9 bases between them. The CDR3 extends over 14 amino acids. Germline-derived CDR1 and CDR2 are MNHEY and SVGEGT. The CDR3 DNA is TGTGCCAGCAGTTACTTAAGACCCCATCAGCCCCAGCATTTT. Translating gives CASSYLRPHQPQHF.

CDR3 coding DNA: TGTGCCAGCAGACAGGGGGTAAGCAATCAGCCCCAGCATTTT. Amino acids: CASRQGVSNQPQHF. The chain couples TRBV12-3 or TRBV12-4 to TRBJ1-5; 8 bases map to TRBD1. The CDR3 length is 14 residues. V was pared by 6 bases and J by 1 base, with 2 bases of the junction left unmatched.

This chain connects TRBV12-3 or TRBV12-4 to TRBJ2-7; TRBD1 agrees at 10 bases. J lost 4 bases, V lost 5 bases, and 11 bases had no gene match. This CDR3 comprises 16 residues. CDR3 sequence reads: CASSKGWGQGTYEQYF. Written as DNA, the CDR3 is TGTGCCAGCAGTAAAGGGTGGGGACAGGGGACGTACGAGCAGTACTTC.

This clonotype has just a few counts. DNA for the CDR3: TGTGCCAGCAGCCTATGGGGGACAGTGAACACTGAAGCTTTCTTT. This codes for CASSLWGTVNTEAFF. V usage is TRBV12-3 or TRBV12-4 and J usage is TRBJ1-1, with 7 bases that match TRBD1. The length of the CDR3 is 15 residues. The V gene end was trimmed by 6 bases and the J gene end by 0 bases; junction bases not matched to a gene: 7.

J is TRBJ2-5 and V is TRBV29-1; D is undetermined. The CDR3 covers 12 residues. CDR1 SQVTM and CDR2 ANQGSEA come from the germline V gene. The V gene lost 6 bases and the J gene lost 3 bases, with 11 bases spanning the gap. The CDR3 region is CSVWSGEETQYF. As DNA, the CDR3 is TGCAGCGTATGGTCCGGAGAAGAGACCCAGTACTTC.

This clonotype appeared many times. This sequence joins TRBV4-3 and TRBJ2-7; a weak D match, TRBD1 (5 bases). The ends were cut back, 3 bases at V and 0 bases at J, with 18 bases in the middle. Germline V lookup: CDR1 LGHNA, CDR2 YSLEER. The CDR3 consists of 17 residues. In DNA, the CDR3 is TGCGCCAGCAGCCAGACTTACATGGGGCTGGGCTCCTACGAGCAGTACTTC. Translated: CASSQTYMGLGSYEQYF.

The V gene is TRBV28, the J gene TRBJ1-1, with no clear D. The V gene's germline CDR1 is MDHEN and CDR2 SYDVKM. The CDR3 covers 15 residues. V was cut by 2 bases and J by 0 bases, with 10 bases left in between. CDR3 DNA sequence: TGTGCCAGCAGTTTAGAGTTGACTTTGAACACTGAAGCTTTCTTT. The encoded protein is CASSLELTLNTEAFF.

This clonotype was recorded a few times. This chain uses TRBV7-9 with TRBJ2-7; D might be TRBD2 (5 bases). Germline V CDR1 and CDR2: SEHNR, FQNEAQ (reference sequence). CDR3 length: 16 residues. V lost 5 bases to trimming and J lost 6 bases, with 23 bases between them. The DNA of the CDR3 is TGTGCCAGCAGCCCCTCCCGGACTTATGTCCGGGCCGAGCAGTACTTC. The encoded protein is CASSPSRTYVRAEQYF.

The genes are TRBV20-1 and TRBJ2-3; possibly TRBD2 for D (6 bases). This CDR3 has 12 amino acids. Looked up from germline, CDR1 is DFQATT and CDR2 is SNEGSKA (reference sequence). V was cut by 4 bases and J by 4 bases, with 9 bases left in between. The CDR3 nucleotides are TGCAGTGCTACACCGGGGGCAGATACGCAGTATTTT. Translating it yields CSATPGADTQYF.

The chain recombines TRBV6-2 or TRBV6-3 with TRBJ2-7; perhaps D is TRBD1 or TRBD2 (6 bases each). This CDR3 region has 14 residues. Germline values: CDR1 MNHEY, CDR2 SVGEGT. Trimming took off 4 bases at V and 1 base at J, with 11 bases between the two ends. CDR3 region: CASSSGARSYEQYF. The DNA of the CDR3 is TGTGCCAGCAGTTCGGGGGCGAGATCCTACGAGCAGTACTTC.

The chain is built from TRBV29-1 and TRBJ1-2; 11 bases are shared with TRBD1. Trimming removed 5 bases from V and 4 bases from J; junction bases left unmatched: 3. There are 13 residues in the CDR3. Germline V lookup: CDR1 SQVTM, CDR2 ANQGSEA. In DNA form, the CDR3 reads TGCAGCGTTCTTGGGACAGGGGGCTATGGCTACACCTTC. This codes for CSVLGTGGYGYTF.

A few counts support this clonotype. The chain combines TRBV20-1 with TRBJ2-5, with TRBD1 as a possible D gene (6 bases). This CDR3 contains 11 residues. Germline V gene lookup returns CDR1 DFQATT and CDR2 SNEGSKA (reference sequence). V dropped 7 bases and J dropped 4 bases, with 10 bases sitting between them. The CDR3 DNA is TGCAGTGGGGGGCATTCAGAGACCCAGTACTTC. The encoded protein is CSGGHSETQYF.

V gene TRBV3-1 combines with J gene TRBJ2-7; 13 positions match TRBD2. This CDR3 spans 16 amino acids. Trimming at V came to 1 base and at J to 5 bases, leaving 5 bases not matched to a gene. Germline V gives CDR1 LGHDT, CDR2 YNNKEL (reference sequence). CDR3 nucleotide sequence: TGTGCCAGCAGCCAAGCCCCCGGGACTAGCGGGAACGAGCAGTACTTC. Its translation is CASSQAPGTSGNEQYF.

This clonotype has just a few counts. V is TRBV27 and J is TRBJ2-3, with D unresolved. V was shortened by 4 bases and J by 2 bases, with 10 bases between the two germline ends. Per germline, CDR1 MNHEY and CDR2 SMNVEV (reference sequence). The CDR3 runs 14 residues. The CDR3 reads CASSYWMDTDTQYF. The CDR3 nucleotides read TGTGCCAGCAGTTACTGGATGGACACAGATACGCAGTATTTT.

This chain links TRBV24-1 with TRBJ2-1; 10 bases match TRBD2. This CDR3 is 15 amino acids long. Trimming took 2 bases from V and 8 from J; bases not matched to a gene: 5. The V gene's germline CDR1 is KGHDR and CDR2 SFDVKD. CDR3 loop: CATSDWASGRDEQFF. The CDR3 nucleotides are TGTGCCACCAGTGATTGGGCTAGCGGGAGAGATGAGCAGTTCTTC.

This chain links TRBV7-9 with TRBJ2-1; no firm D call. Germline loops: CDR1 SEHNR, CDR2 FQNEAQ (reference sequence). V shed 2 bases and J shed 0 bases, with 8 bases lying between them. This CDR3 contains 15 residues. The CDR3 region has the DNA TGTGCCAGCAGCTTAATACACGGCTCCTACAATGAGCAGTTCTTC. This codes for CASSLIHGSYNEQFF.

The chain recombines TRBV4-2 with TRBJ2-5; 7 positions agree with TRBD1. V was clipped by 1 base and J by 4 bases; unmatched bases: 18. Germline-derived CDR1 and CDR2 are LGHNA and YNFKEQ. This CDR3 has 19 residues. The CDR3 region has the DNA TGTGCCAGCAGCCAAGCCGCCTACCAGGGGGATTCGTGGGCAGAGACCCAGTACTTC. Translating gives CASSQAAYQGDSWAETQYF.

V gene TRBV20-1 combines with J gene TRBJ2-2; 9 positions agree with TRBD1. Germline lookup yields CDR1 DFQATT and CDR2 SNEGSKA (reference sequence). The CDR3 has 18 amino acids. Unmatched junction bases numbered 20, after V lost 5 bases and J lost 7 bases. The DNA of the CDR3 is TGCAGTGCTCCGGGACAGGGAGCACTAGCGAAGTACGGCGGGGAGCTGTTTTTT. This translates into CSAPGQGALAKYGGELFF.

The gene calls are TRBV6-1 and TRBJ1-1; 7 nucleotides align to TRBD1. Germline V gene lookup returns CDR1 MNHNS and CDR2 SASEGT. The CDR3 sequence is 14 residues long. The ends lost 6 bases at V and 1 base at J; junction bases unmatched: 5. The CDR3: CASRSGGSNTEAFF. CDR3 bases: TGTGCCAGCAGGTCAGGGGGGTCGAACACTGAAGCTTTCTTT.

This clonotype was detected a few times. The CDR3 coding sequence is TGTGCCAGCTCCAGCGTCGGTAGGTTTTTTGGCCCCAATCAGCCCCAGCATTTT. The encoded protein is CASSSVGRFFGPNQPQHF. V gene TRBV18 combines with J gene TRBJ1-5, with D unclear. The germline V gene has CDR1 KGHSH and CDR2 LQKENI. The CDR3 runs 18 residues. Trimming stripped 6 bases from V and 3 bases from J, with 24 bases between.

The gene calls are TRBV25-1 and TRBJ1-4; D call uncertain. Germline-derived CDR1 and CDR2 are MGHDK and SYGVNS. Trimming removed 3 bases from V and 7 bases from J, with 15 bases in between. The CDR3 totals 15 residues. Here the CDR3 reads CASSETDLIGEKLFF. In DNA form, the CDR3 reads TGTGCCAGCAGTGAGACGGATTTGATCGGTGAAAAACTGTTTTTT. The full variable domain, its missing parts supplied by reference TRBV25-1 and TRBJ1-4, is EADIYQTPRYLVIGTGKKITLECSQTMGHDKMYWYQQDPGMELHLIHYSYGVNSTEKGDLSSESTVSRIRTEHFPLTLESARPSHTSQYLCASSETDLIGEKLFFGSGTQLSVL.

The chain joins TRBV18 to TRBJ2-7, with TRBD1 as a possible D gene (5 bases). CDR1 is KGHSH, CDR2 LQKENI, per germline. V was clipped by 6 bases and J by 2 bases, with 11 bases between them. There are 13 residues in the CDR3. The CDR3 nucleotides are TGTGCCAGCTCTCACACAGGAACCTACGAGCAGTACTTC. Protein sequence: CASSHTGTYEQYF.